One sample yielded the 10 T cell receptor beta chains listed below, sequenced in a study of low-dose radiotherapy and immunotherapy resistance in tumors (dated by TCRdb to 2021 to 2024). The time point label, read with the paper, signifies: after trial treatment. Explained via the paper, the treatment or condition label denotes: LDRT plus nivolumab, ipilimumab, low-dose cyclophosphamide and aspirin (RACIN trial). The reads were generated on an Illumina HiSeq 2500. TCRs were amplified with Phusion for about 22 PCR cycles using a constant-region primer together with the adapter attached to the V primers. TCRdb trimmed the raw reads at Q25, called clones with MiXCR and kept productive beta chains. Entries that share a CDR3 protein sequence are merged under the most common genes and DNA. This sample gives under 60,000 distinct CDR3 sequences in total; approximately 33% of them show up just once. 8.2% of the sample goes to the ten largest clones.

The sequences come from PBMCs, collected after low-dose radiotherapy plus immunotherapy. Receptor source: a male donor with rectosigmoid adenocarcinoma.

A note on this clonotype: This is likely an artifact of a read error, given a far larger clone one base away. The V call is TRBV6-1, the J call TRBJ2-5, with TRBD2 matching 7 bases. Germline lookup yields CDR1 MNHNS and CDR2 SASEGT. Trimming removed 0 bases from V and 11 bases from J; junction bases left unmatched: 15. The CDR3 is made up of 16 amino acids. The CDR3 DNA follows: TGTGCCAGCAGTGAAGCGCTAGCGGCCTCCTACAATGAGCAGTACTTC. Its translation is CASSEALAASYNEQYF.

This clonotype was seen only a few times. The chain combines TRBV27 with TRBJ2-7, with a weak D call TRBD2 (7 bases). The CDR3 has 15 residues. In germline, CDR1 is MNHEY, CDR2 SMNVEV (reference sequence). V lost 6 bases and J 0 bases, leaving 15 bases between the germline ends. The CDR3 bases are TGTGCCAGCAGGAAGGGGGGCGGGAGCTCCTACGAGCAGTACTTC. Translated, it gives CASRKGGGSSYEQYF.

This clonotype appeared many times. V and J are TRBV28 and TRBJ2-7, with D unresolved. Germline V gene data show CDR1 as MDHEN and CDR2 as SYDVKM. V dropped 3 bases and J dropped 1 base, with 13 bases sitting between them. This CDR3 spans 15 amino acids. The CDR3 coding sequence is TGTGCCAGCAGTTTCGGGTCTGGATTTTCCTACGAGCAGTACTTC. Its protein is CASSFGSGFSYEQYF.

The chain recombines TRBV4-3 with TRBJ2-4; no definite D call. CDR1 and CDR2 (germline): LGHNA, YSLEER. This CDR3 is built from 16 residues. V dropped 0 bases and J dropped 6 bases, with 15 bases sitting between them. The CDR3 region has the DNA TGCGCCAGCAGCCAAGATCTGGCCGCTAAACGAAACATTCAGTACTTC. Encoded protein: CASSQDLAAKRNIQYF.

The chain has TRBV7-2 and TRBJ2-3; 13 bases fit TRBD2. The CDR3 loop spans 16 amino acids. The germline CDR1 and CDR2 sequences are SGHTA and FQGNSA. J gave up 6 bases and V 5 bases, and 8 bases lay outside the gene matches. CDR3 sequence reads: CASSVQGTSGTDTQYF. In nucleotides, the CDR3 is TGTGCCAGCAGCGTCCAGGGGACTAGCGGGACTGATACGCAGTATTTT.

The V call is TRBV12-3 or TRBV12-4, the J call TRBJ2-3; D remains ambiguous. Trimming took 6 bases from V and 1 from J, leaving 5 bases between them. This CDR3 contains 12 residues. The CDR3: CASSRRTDTQYF. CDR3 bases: TGTGCCAGCAGCCGTCGCACAGATACGCAGTATTTT.

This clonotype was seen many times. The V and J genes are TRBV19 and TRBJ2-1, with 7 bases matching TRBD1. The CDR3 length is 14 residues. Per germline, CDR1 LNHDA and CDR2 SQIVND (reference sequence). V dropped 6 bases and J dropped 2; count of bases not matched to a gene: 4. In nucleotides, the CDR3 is TGTGCCAGTAGCCAGGGGGTGGCCTACAATGAGCAGTTCTTC. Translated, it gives CASSQGVAYNEQFF.

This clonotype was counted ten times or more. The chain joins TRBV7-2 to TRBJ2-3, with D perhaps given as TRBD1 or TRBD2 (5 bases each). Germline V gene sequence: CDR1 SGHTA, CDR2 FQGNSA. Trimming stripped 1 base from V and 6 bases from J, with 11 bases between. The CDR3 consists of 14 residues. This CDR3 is CASSLEVGADTQYF. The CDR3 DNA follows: TGTGCCAGCAGCTTAGAAGTCGGGGCCGATACGCAGTATTTT.

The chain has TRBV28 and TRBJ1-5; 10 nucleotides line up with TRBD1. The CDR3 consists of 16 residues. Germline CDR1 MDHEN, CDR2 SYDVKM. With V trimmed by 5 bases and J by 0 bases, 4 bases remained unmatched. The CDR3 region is CASSPRQGASNQPQHF. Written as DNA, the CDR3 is TGTGCCAGCAGTCCCCGACAGGGGGCTAGCAATCAGCCCCAGCATTTT. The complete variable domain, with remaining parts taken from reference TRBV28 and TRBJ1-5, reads DVKVTQSSRYLVKRTGEKVFLECVQDMDHENMFWYRQDPGLGLRLIYFSYDVKMKEKGDIPEGYSVSREKKERFSLILESASTNQTSMYLCASSPRQGASNQPQHFGDGTRLSIL.

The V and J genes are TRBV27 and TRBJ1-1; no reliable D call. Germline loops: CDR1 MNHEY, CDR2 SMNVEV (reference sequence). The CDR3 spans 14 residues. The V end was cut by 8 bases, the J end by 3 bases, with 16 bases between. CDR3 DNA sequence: TGTGCCAGCTACTCTCCTGGAGGGCACACTGAAGCTTTCTTT. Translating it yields CASYSPGGHTEAFF.